Given below is one T cell receptor beta chain in context. What it binds is unknown. This sample was included in a study of T cells in Graves' hyperthyroidism and ophthalmopathy. Patients were aged 18 to 65, had disease duration under 2 months, and had newly diagnosed hyperthyroidism. TCR beta CDR3 regions were amplified from RNA. An initial round of RT-PCR targeting the TCR CDR3 relied on the HTBI primer set. TCRdb re-derived calls from the multiplex PCR reads in MiXCR, one entry per CDR3 protein. The table has about half a million distinct CDR3 sequences, roughly 20% seen once. The study, taken as a whole, reports: Blood held most thyroid clonotypes expanded above 0.001 frequency. Model output signaled ophthalmopathy a median around 6.9 months ahead of onset.

Sequenced sample: blood. This TCR was recovered from a man younger than 30 with Graves' hyperthyroidism.

The CDR3 DNA reads as TGTGCCACCATGGGCAGGGGGAAGAGAAACACCATATATTTT. Encoded protein: CATMGRGKRNTIYF. The rearrangement links TRBV10-3 to TRBJ1-3, with TRBD1 matching over 7 bases. Trimming at V came to 10 bases and at J to 5 bases, leaving 11 bases not matched to a gene. The germline V gene encodes CDR1 ENHRY and CDR2 SYGVKD. This CDR3 comprises 14 residues.